This TCR beta chain was recorded in a study of T cells in Graves' hyperthyroidism and ophthalmopathy. Uncontrolled infection, other autoimmune disease, pregnancy or lactation disqualified patients from enrolment. In making diagnoses, clinical symptoms, serum thyroxine and TRAb, thyroid ultrasound and orbital computed tomography were all used. Ten or more counts support this clonotype. Its specificity is unknown. RNA transcripts served as the template for amplifying TCR beta CDR3 regions. HTBI primers drove first-round RT-PCR of the TCR CDR3. One entry per CDR3 protein results from TCRdb running MiXCR on the multiplex PCR reads. The table includes 400,000 or so distinct CDR3 sequences, roughly 13% detected once. V lost 1 base, J lost 0 bases, and 4 bases stayed unmatched. There are 18 residues in the CDR3. Looked up from germline, CDR1 is DFQATT and CDR2 is SNEGSKA (reference sequence). Overall study results and limits: For ophthalmopathy, model prediction preceded onset by a median about 6.2 months.

This sequence originates from a man between 45 and 60 years old with Graves' ophthalmopathy. V usage is TRBV20-1 and J usage is TRBJ2-1; 15 bases line up with TRBD2. The material sequenced was blood. The CDR3 sequence: CSARVGLAGGSSYNEQFF. In DNA form, the CDR3 reads TGCAGTGCTAGAGTGGGACTAGCGGGAGGAAGCTCCTACAATGAGCAGTTCTTC.